This T cell receptor (beta chain) was retrieved from a study of early T cells in non-severe SARS-CoV-2 infection (dated by TCRdb to the early 2020s). In the study overall: Bulk RNA from unsorted whole blood was used for TCR sequencing, so alpha and beta chains could not be paired.

What the study reported, not specific to this receptor: Matching against VDJdb was skewed toward anti-spike CD8 responses, likely underestimated virus-specific expansions, and missed private and CD4 specificities.

Set within a cohort of healthcare workers in London, UK, this nested case-control study involved weekly PCR testing of nasopharyngeal swabs along with blood sampling. Healthcare workers were recruited during the week of the UK lockdown, between 23 and 31 March 2020, and followed weekly for up to about 15 weeks. The method was 5' RACE. The reads were generated on a NextSeq 500. To correct for sequencing error and PCR bias, the TCR library protocol tagged individual cDNA molecules with unique molecular identifiers. Both TCR alpha and beta chains were sequenced, and tight co-correlation was observed between alpha and beta sequence abundances in each sample. The authors' pipeline ran thus. V gene, J gene and CDR3 annotation of TCR sequences was performed with Decombinator V4. Expanded TCRs were defined as changing significantly between any two time points under a Poisson model with p below 0.0001. Abundances of TCRs were expressed as counts per million after normalisation to the total number of TCRs sequenced in each sample. TRAV1-2 paired with TRAJ12, TRAJ20 or TRAJ33 defined MAIT TCRs, while TRAV10 paired with TRAJ18 defined iNKT TCRs. A search of VDJdb, accessed on 1 November 2021, was run for TCRs annotated to CMV, EBV and SARS-CoV-2, with TCRs annotated for multiple antigens excluded. Clones were called with MiXCR by TCRdb after fastp trimmed the public reads at Q25, and only in-frame beta chains were retained. Rows merge per CDR3 protein into single entries with the most common DNA and genes. The V and J calls shown here were made by TCRdb, not taken from the authors' results. The sample table holds more than 50,000 distinct CDR3 sequences, of which just under 15% were seen once. Together, the top ten hold about a tenth of the sample.

A distance of 14 bases separates the germline ends of V and J, which lose 7 bases and 2 bases respectively. Counted from cysteine to phenylalanine, this CDR3 has 14 amino acids. Of all the DNA, just the CDR3 is kept, 42 bases in frame from base 1. With regard to this clonotype: Its antigen target is currently unknown. Per-base quality was not reported, and no clone a single base away is much larger than it.

This clonotype was sampled from an adult who was a healthcare worker with PCR-confirmed SARS-CoV-2 infection or an uninfected control (not recorded which). The sequence is built from TRBV12-3 or TRBV12-4 and TRBJ1-1; TRBD1 could be the D gene, as 6 bases match. The specimen comprised whole blood, sampled at baseline. The nucleotide sequence is TGTGCCAGCAAACAGGGAGACGGAAACACTGAAGCTTTCTTT. The resulting protein is CASKQGDGNTEAFF.